These 22 T cell receptor beta chains originate from one sample sequenced in a study of shared clonotypes between healthy human individuals. Assay used: immunoSEQ multiplex PCR; TCRdb lists only in-frame clones, some missing. The sample shows approximately 1,500,000 clones, approximately 96% of them seen only once. Sequenced material: naive CD4+ T cells sorted from blood. Indicated subset: CD45RA+ positively selected. These receptor sequences come from a man aged 30 to 39 in good health.

The chain employs TRBV28 and TRBJ2-7, with unresolved D. V lost 2 bases, J lost 3 bases, and 5 bases lay in between. The CDR3 extends over 12 amino acids. From germline, CDR1 is MDHEN and CDR2 SYDVKM. The CDR3 coding sequence is TGTGCCAGCAGTTTAGAGTACTACGAGCAGTACTTC. This encodes CASSLEYYEQYF. The full variable domain, in which reference TRBV28 and TRBJ2-7 provide the parts outside the CDR3, is DVKVTQSSRYLVKRTGEKVFLECVQDMDHENMFWYRQDPGLGLRLIYFSYDVKMKEKGDIPEGYSVSREKKERFSLILESASTNQTSMYLCASSLEYYEQYFGPGTRLTVT.

CDR3 DNA: TGTGCCAGCAGTTACGGACCCAATGGTCCGGGCTACACCTTC. It yields the protein CASSYGPNGPGYTF. J is TRBJ1-2 and V is TRBV6-6, with no clear D. There are 14 residues in the CDR3. The germline V gene has CDR1 MNHNY and CDR2 SVGAGI (reference sequence). Trimming left V 2 bases short and J 8 bases short, with 15 bases between.

Only one count was recorded for this clone. The chain is built from TRBV28 and TRBJ2-1; 11 bases line up with TRBD2. Germline CDR1 reads MDHEN; CDR2 reads SYDVKM. Trimming took 5 bases from V and 5 from J; bases not matched to a gene: 11. This CDR3 comprises 17 residues. CDR3 in amino acids: CASSDRLAGIRDNEQFF. CDR3 nucleotide sequence: TGTGCCAGCAGTGATAGACTAGCGGGAATCAGGGACAATGAGCAGTTCTTC.

This chain connects TRBV5-6 to TRBJ2-7; TRBD2 agrees at 14 bases. This CDR3 region has 16 residues. Germline V CDR1 and CDR2: SGHDT, YYEEEE. V gave up 3 bases and J gave up 4 bases; unmatched junction bases: 6. CDR3 sequence reads: CASSSGLAGGMYEQYF. DNA of the CDR3: TGTGCCAGCAGCTCAGGACTAGCGGGAGGAATGTACGAGCAGTACTTC.

This clone was observed a handful of times. The J gene is TRBJ1-1, the V gene TRBV9, with D possibly TRBD1 on 5 matching bases. Germline V gives CDR1 SGDLS, CDR2 YYNGEE. This CDR3 has 13 amino acids. Trimming left V 4 bases short and J 3 bases short, with 10 bases between. CDR3 DNA sequence: TGTGCCAGCAGCCCCGGGGGTCACACTGAAGCTTTCTTT. Its translation is CASSPGGHTEAFF.

As DNA, the CDR3 is TGCGCCAGCAGCCAAGGTCTACTCACAGATACGCAGTATTTT. Translated, it gives CASSQGLLTDTQYF. The V call is TRBV4-3, the J call TRBJ2-3; D call uncertain. In germline, CDR1 is LGHNA, CDR2 YSLEER. This CDR3 is 14 amino acids long. V was cut by 1 base and J by 2 bases, with 7 bases left in between.

The CDR3 region has the DNA TGTGCCAGCAGTGAACGAATAGGGGGAACTTACGAGCAGTACTTC. Amino acids: CASSERIGGTYEQYF. This sequence joins TRBV25-1 and TRBJ2-7, with D perhaps matching TRBD1 (6 bases). The CDR3 covers 15 residues. Trimming stripped 2 bases from V and 4 bases from J, with 15 bases between. Looked up from germline, CDR1 is MGHDK and CDR2 is SYGVNS.

V gene TRBV5-1 combines with J gene TRBJ2-5; 7 nucleotides line up with TRBD1. The CDR3 sequence is 14 residues long. Trimming cost V 3 bases and J 5 bases; bases outside gene matches: 7. Germline assignment: CDR1 SGHRS and CDR2 YFSETQ. This CDR3 reads CASSWDSLRETQYF. Written as DNA, the CDR3 is TGCGCCAGCAGCTGGGACAGCCTTCGGGAGACCCAGTACTTC.

This chain connects TRBV6-1 to TRBJ1-4; D gene uncertain. The CDR3 runs to 14 residues. V was clipped by 6 bases and J by 3 bases, with 11 bases between them. Germline CDR1 reads MNHNS; CDR2 reads SASEGT. Here the CDR3 reads CASSDPPANEKLFF. CDR3 DNA sequence: TGTGCCAGCAGCGACCCTCCAGCTAATGAAAAACTGTTTTTT.

The V and J genes are TRBV15 and TRBJ2-1; D not certain. This CDR3 spans 13 amino acids. Trimming pared 0 bases from V and 10 bases from J, leaving 10 bases between. The germline CDR1 and CDR2 sequences are LNHNV and YYDKDF (reference sequence). The DNA of the CDR3 is TGTGCCACCAGCAGAGATCTGGCGCCCGAGCAGTTCTTC. Translating it yields CATSRDLAPEQFF.

This rearrangement joins TRBV2 to TRBJ2-7; TRBD1 might be the D (6 bases). The ends were cut back, 8 bases at V and 0 bases at J, with 14 bases in the middle. Germline V CDR1 and CDR2: SNHLY, FYNNEI. This CDR3 comprises 14 residues. CDR3 DNA: TGTGCCAGCGGCCGGGACACCGCCTCCTACGAGCAGTACTTC. It codes for CASGRDTASYEQYF.

V and J are TRBV5-1 and TRBJ2-3; tentatively, D is TRBD1 (5 bases). CDR1 and CDR2 (germline): SGHRS, YFSETQ. V gave up 4 bases and J gave up 2 bases, with 11 bases separating them. CDR3 length: 14 amino acids. The CDR3 reads CASSKGAITDTQYF. Here the CDR3 DNA reads TGCGCCAGCAGCAAAGGGGCAATCACAGATACGCAGTATTTT.

This chain connects TRBV5-1 to TRBJ2-7; D may be TRBD2 (6 bases). The CDR3 runs 16 residues. Germline loops: CDR1 SGHRS, CDR2 YFSETQ. V dropped 4 bases and J dropped 1 base, with 18 bases sitting between them. DNA of the CDR3: TGCGCCAGCAGCCCGAATGCGGGTAGCGGTTCCTACGAGCAGTACTTC. Its translation: CASSPNAGSGSYEQYF.

The chain is built from TRBV7-8 and TRBJ2-1; maybe TRBD1 (6 bases). Trimming removed 1 base at V and 3 bases at J, with 16 bases between. The CDR3 runs 17 residues. Germline CDR1 and CDR2: SGHVS and FQNEAQ. The CDR3 loop reads CASSLVGGPGVYNEQFF. CDR3 in DNA: TGTGCCAGCAGCTTAGTTGGGGGCCCCGGCGTCTACAATGAGCAGTTCTTC.

For the CDR3, the DNA is TGTGCCAGCTCGACTAGCGGGAGGGCCGGTGGTTACGAGCAGTACTTC. Translated: CASSTSGRAGGYEQYF. The V and J genes are TRBV18 and TRBJ2-7, with 14 bases fitting TRBD2. This CDR3 is 16 amino acids long. J was trimmed by 4 bases and V by 6 bases; bases with no gene match: 8. Germline V CDR1 and CDR2: KGHSH, LQKENI.

The V and J genes are TRBV29-1 and TRBJ2-5; 9 positions agree with TRBD1. The J segment lost 3 bases and the V segment lost 6 bases, leaving 11 bases of the junction unmatched. The CDR3 contains 15 residues. Germline assignment: CDR1 SQVTM and CDR2 ANQGSEA. The CDR3 DNA reads as TGCAGCGTCTACATCGGGACAGGGTATGAAGAGACCCAGTACTTC. This translates into CSVYIGTGYEETQYF.

V usage is TRBV25-1 and J usage is TRBJ1-2; the match to TRBD1 covers 9 bases. J lost 11 bases, V lost 4 bases, and 5 bases had no gene match. This CDR3 comprises 12 residues. Germline CDR1 reads MGHDK; CDR2 reads SYGVNS. CDR3 sequence (DNA): TGTGCCAGCAGTGGCCGGGACAGGGAGTACACCTTC. Amino acids: CASSGRDREYTF.

The chain couples TRBV10-1 to TRBJ1-1; no definite D call. The CDR3 has 14 residues. The V end lost 3 bases, the J end lost 1 base, and 9 bases lay between the germline ends. Germline loops: CDR1 WNHNN, CDR2 SYGVQD (reference sequence). CDR3 loop: CASSDGAPNTEAFF. DNA of the CDR3: TGCGCCAGCAGTGACGGAGCCCCGAACACTGAAGCTTTCTTT.

Of note for this clone: Mismatch with germline at one junction end may stem from a read error. The chain links TRBV28 to TRBJ2-4, with TRBD2 as a possible D gene (5 bases). Germline assignment: CDR1 MDHEN and CDR2 SYDVKM. The CDR3 sequence is 13 residues long. For the CDR3, the DNA is TGCGGGTCTGCTAGCCTAGCCAAAAACATTCAGTACTTC. Amino acid sequence: CGSASLAKNIQYF.

This CDR3 reads CASSSEYRITDRYEQYF. In DNA form, the CDR3 reads TGTGCCAGCAGCTCCGAATACAGGATCACGGATCGGTACGAGCAGTACTTC. V gene TRBV5-4 combines with J gene TRBJ2-7, with D possibly being TRBD1 (5 bases). V lost 3 bases and J 4 bases, leaving 23 bases between the germline ends. The CDR3 spans 17 residues. CDR1 is SGHNT and CDR2 is YYREEE in the germline V gene (reference sequence).

The gene calls are TRBV2 and TRBJ2-5; D not certain. The J call is uncertain, as TRBJ2-7 better fits the DNA end. This CDR3 region has 15 residues. The germline V gene encodes CDR1 SNHLY and CDR2 FYNNEI. Here the CDR3 DNA reads TGTGCCAGCAGAGTAATCCCGACACCTTCCTACGAGCAGTACTTC. Translation: CASRVIPTPSYEQYF.

As for this clone: The same CDR3 also results from other DNA sequences found in this sample. The chain couples TRBV5-1 to TRBJ2-7; 9 nucleotides match TRBD1. The CDR3 is 15 amino acids. Germline loops: CDR1 SGHRS, CDR2 YFSETQ. Trimming at V came to 0 bases and at J to 4 bases, leaving 5 bases not matched to a gene. This chain's CDR3 is CASSLGGTGSYEQYF. CDR3 nucleotides: TGCGCCAGCAGCTTGGGGGGGACAGGGTCGTACGAGCAGTACTTC.